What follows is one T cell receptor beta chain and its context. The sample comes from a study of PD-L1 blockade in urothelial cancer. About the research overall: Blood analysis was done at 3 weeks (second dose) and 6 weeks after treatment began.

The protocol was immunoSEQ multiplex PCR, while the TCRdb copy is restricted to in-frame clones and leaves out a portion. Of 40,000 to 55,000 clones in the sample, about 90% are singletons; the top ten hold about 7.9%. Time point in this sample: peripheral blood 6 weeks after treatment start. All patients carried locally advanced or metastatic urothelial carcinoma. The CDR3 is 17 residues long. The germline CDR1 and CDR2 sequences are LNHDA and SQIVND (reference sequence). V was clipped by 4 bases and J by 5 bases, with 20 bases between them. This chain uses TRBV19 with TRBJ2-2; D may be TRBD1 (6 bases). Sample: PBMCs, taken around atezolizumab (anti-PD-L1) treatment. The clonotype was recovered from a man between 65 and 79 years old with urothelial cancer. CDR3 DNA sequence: TGTGCCAGTAGTAATTCAGGGGCCTTAATCAGAACCGGGGAGCTGTTTTTT. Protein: CASSNSGALIRTGELFF.